Below, 9 T cell receptor beta chains from the same sample are listed, as sequenced in a study of response to subunit inactivated influenza vaccine. Each CDR3 protein is one row after TCRdb ran MiXCR on the RT-PCR reads. The table lists hundreds of thousands of distinct CDR3 sequences, approximately 14% of them singletons. This material consisted of PBMCs from blood, taken 11 to 12 days after vaccination. The receptors stem from a man aged 45-65 years who received an inactivated influenza vaccine.

This clonotype was detected only a few times. J is TRBJ2-7 and V is TRBV7-6, with 9 bases aligning to TRBD2. The germline CDR1 and CDR2 sequences are SGHVS and FNYEAQ. Germline trimming cut 1 base from V and 3 bases from J; bases unmatched to any gene: 4. The CDR3 runs to 15 residues. The CDR3 sequence is CASSLEAGGIYEQYF. The CDR3 region has the DNA TGTGCCAGCAGCTTAGAGGCGGGAGGGATCTACGAGCAGTACTTC.

V gene TRBV2 combines with J gene TRBJ1-2; D gene ambiguous. CDR1 is SNHLY, CDR2 FYNNEI, per germline. V was pared by 4 bases and J by 7 bases, with 4 bases between. The CDR3 covers 10 residues. CDR3: CASSVSGYTF. The CDR3 DNA reads as TGTGCCAGCAGTGTGAGTGGCTACACCTTC.

This clonotype was observed many times. J is TRBJ1-1 and V is TRBV3-1; D gene uncertain. Trimming removed 1 base at V and 5 bases at J, with 11 bases between. Germline assignment: CDR1 LGHDT and CDR2 YNNKEL (reference sequence). The length of the CDR3 is 14 residues. CDR3 in DNA: TGTGCCAGCAGCCAAGGGGCAGGTCCTACTGAAGCTTTCTTT. As protein: CASSQGAGPTEAFF.

This chain uses TRBV4-1 with TRBJ1-2; unclear D gene. Germline values: CDR1 MGHRA, CDR2 YSYEKL. The CDR3 totals 14 residues. V lost 1 base and J 0 bases, leaving 6 bases between the germline ends. The CDR3 spells CASSQAGTNYGYTF. The CDR3 DNA is TGCGCCAGCAGCCAAGCCGGGACTAACTATGGCTACACCTTC.

This sequence joins TRBV5-5 and TRBJ2-1, with 7 bases matching TRBD2. From germline, CDR1 is SGHKS and CDR2 YYEKEE (reference sequence). V dropped 0 bases and J dropped 9; count of bases not matched to a gene: 9. The CDR3 has 15 amino acids. CDR3 nucleotides: TGTGCCAGCAGCTTGGGCGGGAGAGCCTTCGTTGAGCAGTTCTTC. This sequence encodes CASSLGGRAFVEQFF.

V usage is TRBV7-9 and J usage is TRBJ2-5; no reliable D call. Germline-derived CDR1 and CDR2 are SEHNR and FQNEAQ (reference sequence). Trimming took off 7 bases at V and 2 bases at J, with 11 bases between the two ends. This CDR3 is built from 13 residues. CDR3 loop: CASTVLGQETQYF. The CDR3 region has the DNA TGTGCCAGCACCGTACTTGGACAAGAGACCCAGTACTTC.

The chain uses TRBV28 and TRBJ2-7; 10 nucleotides line up with TRBD1. This CDR3 comprises 15 residues. J lost 5 bases, V lost 5 bases, and 9 bases had no gene match. CDR1 is MDHEN and CDR2 is SYDVKM in the germline V gene. The DNA for the CDR3 is TGTGCCAGCAGTCCACTGGACAGGGGGGTTCACGAGCAGTACTTC. This gives the protein CASSPLDRGVHEQYF.

This clonotype was detected many times. This chain links TRBV29-1 with TRBJ2-7; 7 positions agree with TRBD1. The CDR3 totals 13 residues. Losses at the gene ends were 6 bases for V and 3 bases for J; bases not matched to a gene: 8. The germline V gene encodes CDR1 SQVTM and CDR2 ANQGSEA. The CDR3 coding sequence is TGCAGCGTGGACACGACAGGGAGCTACGAGCAGTACTTC. Its protein is CSVDTTGSYEQYF.

This clonotype occurred a few times. The V call is TRBV3-1, the J call TRBJ2-2; 7 positions agree with TRBD1. The V segment lost 5 bases and the J segment 5 bases; nucleotides outside the gene matches: 8. Germline V gene sequence: CDR1 LGHDT, CDR2 YNNKEL (reference sequence). The CDR3 consists of 15 residues. The CDR3: CASSWGQPWTGELFF. The CDR3 DNA reads TGTGCCAGCAGCTGGGGACAGCCGTGGACCGGGGAGCTGTTTTTT.